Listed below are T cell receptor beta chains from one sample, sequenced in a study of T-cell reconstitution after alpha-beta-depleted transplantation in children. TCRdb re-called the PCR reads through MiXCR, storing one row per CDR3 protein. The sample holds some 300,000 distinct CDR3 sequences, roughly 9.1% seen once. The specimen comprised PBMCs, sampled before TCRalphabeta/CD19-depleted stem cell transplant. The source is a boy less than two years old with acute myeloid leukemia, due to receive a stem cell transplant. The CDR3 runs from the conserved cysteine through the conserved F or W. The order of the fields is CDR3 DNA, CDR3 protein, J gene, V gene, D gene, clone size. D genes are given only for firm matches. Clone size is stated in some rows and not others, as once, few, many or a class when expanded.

CDR3 DNA: TGCGCCAGCAGCTTACGAGGGGTGTACAATGAGCAGTTCTTC
CDR3 protein: CASSLRGVYNEQFF
J gene: TRBJ2-1
V gene: TRBV5-1
D gene: -
clone size: many

CDR3 DNA: TGTGCCAGCTCCAAAGTCGGCAGCGGGGGGGCCGGAGAGACCCAGTACTTC
CDR3 protein: CASSKVGSGGAGETQYF
J gene: TRBJ2-5
V gene: TRBV3-2
D gene: -
clone size: -

CDR3 DNA: TGTGCCAGCAGTTTAACCGGGACAGGTTCCTACGAGCAGTACTTC
CDR3 protein: CASSLTGTGSYEQYF
J gene: TRBJ2-7
V gene: TRBV28
D gene: TRBD1
clone size: many

CDR3 DNA: TGTGCCAGCAGAGGGACAGGTAACAATGAGCAGTTCTTC
CDR3 protein: CASRGTGNNEQFF
J gene: TRBJ2-1
V gene: TRBV12-3/TRBV12-4
D gene: TRBD1
clone size: many

CDR3 DNA: TGTGCCAGCAGTCCGCCGGGCTCTGAGTATAATTCACCCCTCCACTTT
CDR3 protein: CASSPPGSEYNSPLHF
J gene: TRBJ1-6
V gene: TRBV28
D gene: -
clone size: many

CDR3 DNA: TGCGCCAGCAGCTTGGCCCTGCGGGAGAGACGCGAGCAGTACTTC
CDR3 protein: CASSLALRERREQYF
J gene: TRBJ2-7
V gene: TRBV5-1
D gene: TRBD2
clone size: many

CDR3 DNA: TGCAGCGTTGAGGGGAGCGGGAGCCCGCCCAACTACGAGCAGTACTTC
CDR3 protein: CSVEGSGSPPNYEQYF
J gene: TRBJ2-7
V gene: TRBV29-1
D gene: TRBD2
clone size: -

CDR3 DNA: TGTGCCAGCAGTCCTTCGGGGGCAACTAATGAAAAACTGTTTTTT
CDR3 protein: CASSPSGATNEKLFF
J gene: TRBJ1-4
V gene: TRBV6-1
D gene: -
clone size: few

CDR3 DNA: TGCGCCAGCAGCCCGGGACGGTTATTAAGTAGAACAGATACGCAGTATTTT
CDR3 protein: CASSPGRLLSRTDTQYF
J gene: TRBJ2-3
V gene: TRBV5-1
D gene: -
clone size: many

CDR3 DNA: TGTGCCAGCAGTCATCTCGGGGAGGGGCTTATCTACGAGCAGTACTTC
CDR3 protein: CASSHLGEGLIYEQYF
J gene: TRBJ2-7
V gene: TRBV6-2/TRBV6-3
D gene: TRBD2
clone size: many

CDR3 DNA: TGTGCCAGCAGCGGAAGGGGGGGGAACAATGAGCAGTTCTTC
CDR3 protein: CASSGRGGNNEQFF
J gene: TRBJ2-1
V gene: TRBV7-9
D gene: -
clone size: many

CDR3 DNA: TGTGCCAGCAGTCGGGACAGGGGCCCAAATCAGCCCCAGCATTTT
CDR3 protein: CASSRDRGPNQPQHF
J gene: TRBJ1-5
V gene: TRBV12-3/TRBV12-4
D gene: TRBD1
clone size: many

CDR3 DNA: TGTGCCACCAGCAGAGACTCCGGGACTAGCTACGAGCAGTACTTC
CDR3 protein: CATSRDSGTSYEQYF
J gene: TRBJ2-7
V gene: TRBV15
D gene: TRBD2
clone size: many

CDR3 DNA: TGCAGCGTTGACCTACAGGGGTCGCGTGAGACCCAGTACTTC
CDR3 protein: CSVDLQGSRETQYF
J gene: TRBJ2-5
V gene: TRBV29-1
D gene: TRBD1
clone size: many

CDR3 DNA: TGTGCCAGCAGCTTTCGACAGCGACCCACAGATACGCAGTATTTT
CDR3 protein: CASSFRQRPTDTQYF
J gene: TRBJ2-3
V gene: TRBV7-2
D gene: -
clone size: many

CDR3 DNA: TGTGCGAGCACCCTCGCAGGTGCTCTAATCTATGGCTACACCTTC
CDR3 protein: CASTLAGALIYGYTF
J gene: TRBJ1-2
V gene: TRBV7-9
D gene: -
clone size: many

CDR3 DNA: TGTGCCAGCAGCCTAGGGCAAGTTAGCAATTCACCCCTCCACTTT
CDR3 protein: CASSLGQVSNSPLHF
J gene: TRBJ1-6
V gene: TRBV3-1
D gene: -
clone size: many